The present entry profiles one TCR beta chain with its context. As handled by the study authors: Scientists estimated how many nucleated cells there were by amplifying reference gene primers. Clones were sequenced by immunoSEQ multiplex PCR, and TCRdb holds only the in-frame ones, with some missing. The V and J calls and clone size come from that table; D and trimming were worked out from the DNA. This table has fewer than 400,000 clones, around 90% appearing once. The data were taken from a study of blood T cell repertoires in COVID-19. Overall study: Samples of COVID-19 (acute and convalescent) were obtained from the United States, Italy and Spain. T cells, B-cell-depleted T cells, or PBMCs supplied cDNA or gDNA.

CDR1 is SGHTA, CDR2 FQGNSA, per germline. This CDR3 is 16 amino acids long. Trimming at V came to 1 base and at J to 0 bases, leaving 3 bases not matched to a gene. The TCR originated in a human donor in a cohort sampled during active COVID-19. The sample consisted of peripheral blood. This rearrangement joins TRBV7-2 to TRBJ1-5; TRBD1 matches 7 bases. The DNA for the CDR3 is TGTGCCAGCAGCTTAGGGGGACAGAGTAGCAATCAGCCCCAGCATTTT. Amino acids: CASSLGGQSSNQPQHF.